The following is a T cell receptor (beta chain) sequence with its context. This sample was taken from a study of human versus mouse CDR3 diversity and MHC coevolution. Assay used: immunoSEQ multiplex PCR; TCRdb lists only in-frame clones, some missing. The sample shows roughly 81,000 clones, 80% to 95% of them seen only once. Germline-derived CDR1 and CDR2 are MDHEN and SYDVKM. The CDR3 has 13 residues. V lost 3 bases to trimming and J lost 9 bases; unmatched junction nucleotides: 4. The receptor was derived from a person aged 30-69 years in good health. The chain combines TRBV28 with TRBJ2-1, with 8 nucleotides matching TRBD2. Material: naive CD4+ T cells from blood. Subset here: CD45RO-negative CD62L-positive naive CD4 T cells. Here the CDR3 reads CASSFRLALEQFF. The CDR3 DNA sequence: TGTGCCAGCAGTTTCCGACTAGCGCTTGAGCAGTTCTTC.